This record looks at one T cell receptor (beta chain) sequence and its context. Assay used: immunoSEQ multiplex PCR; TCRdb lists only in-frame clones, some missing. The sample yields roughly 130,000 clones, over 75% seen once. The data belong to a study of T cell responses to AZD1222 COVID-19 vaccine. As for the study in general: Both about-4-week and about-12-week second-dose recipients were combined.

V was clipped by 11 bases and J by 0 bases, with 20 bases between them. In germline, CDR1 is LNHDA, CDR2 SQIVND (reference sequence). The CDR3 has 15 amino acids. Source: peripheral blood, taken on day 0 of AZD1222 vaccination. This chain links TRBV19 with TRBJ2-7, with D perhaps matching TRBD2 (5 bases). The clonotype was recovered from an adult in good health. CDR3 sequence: CALHPGRGYSYEQYF. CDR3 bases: TGTGCCCTTCATCCGGGCCGCGGGTACTCCTACGAGCAGTACTTC.